This T cell receptor beta chain originates from a study of T-cell reconstitution after alpha-beta-depleted transplantation in children. General study findings and limits: T-cell numbers and diversity, one year after transplant, stemmed largely from T cells that were newly produced.

The TCRbeta library incorporated unique molecular identifiers. Each CDR3 protein gets one entry after TCRdb re-called the PCR reads with MiXCR. This table has almost 600,000 distinct CDR3 sequences, 27% appearing once. This clonotype was seen only a few times. The target antigen is unknown. The input for sequencing was PBMCs, taken before TCRalphabeta/CD19-depleted stem cell transplant. This clonotype originated in a boy under three years old with Wiskott-Aldrich syndrome, due to receive a stem cell transplant.

The CDR3 sequence: CASSSASRSGANVLTF. The CDR3 DNA reads as TGCGCCAGCAGCTCCGCGTCCCGCTCTGGGGCCAACGTCCTGACTTTC. The chain joins TRBV5-1 to TRBJ2-6; D is unresolved. Per germline, CDR1 SGHRS and CDR2 YFSETQ. The CDR3 has 16 amino acids. With 3 bases removed from V and 0 bases from J, the gap between germline ends came to 10 bases.